The present TCR beta chain was sequenced within a study of T cell responses to AZD1222 COVID-19 vaccine. Study-level points and caveats: Possibly, clonal diversity was underestimated; donors were largely white British and included more females. Just five or six AZD1222 recipients were seropositive at baseline.

A note on this clone: Its specificity is not known.

Some clones are missing from TCRdb's copy, which holds only in-frame ones; the method was immunoSEQ multiplex PCR. The sample records 120,000 or so clones, roughly 86% being singletons. The CDR3 loop spans 15 amino acids. V lost 4 bases to trimming and J lost 4 bases; unmatched junction nucleotides: 6. Germline V gene data show CDR1 as LNHDA and CDR2 as SQIVND (reference sequence). Pooled together were second doses at about 4 or about 12 weeks. The TCR was taken from an adult who received the AZD1222 COVID-19 vaccine. This chain links TRBV19 with TRBJ1-5, with 8 bases identical to TRBD1. Source: peripheral blood, taken 28 days after the second AZD1222 dose. CDR3 bases: TGTGCCAGTAGTAGGGAGGACAGGGAGAATCAGCCCCAGCATTTT. Translated, it gives CASSREDRENQPQHF.